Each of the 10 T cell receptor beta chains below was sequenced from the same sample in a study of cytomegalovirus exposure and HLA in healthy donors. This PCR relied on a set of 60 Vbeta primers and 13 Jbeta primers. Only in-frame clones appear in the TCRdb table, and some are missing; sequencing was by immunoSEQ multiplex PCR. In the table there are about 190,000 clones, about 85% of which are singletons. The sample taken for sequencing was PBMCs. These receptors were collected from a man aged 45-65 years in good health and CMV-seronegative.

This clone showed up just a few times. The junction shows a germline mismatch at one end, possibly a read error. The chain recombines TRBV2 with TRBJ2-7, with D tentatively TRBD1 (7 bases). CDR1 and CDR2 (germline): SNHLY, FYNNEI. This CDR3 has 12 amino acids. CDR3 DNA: TGTGCCAGCAGTCTTGGGCGCAGGGGGGTGGTCTTC. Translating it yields CASSLGRRGVVF.

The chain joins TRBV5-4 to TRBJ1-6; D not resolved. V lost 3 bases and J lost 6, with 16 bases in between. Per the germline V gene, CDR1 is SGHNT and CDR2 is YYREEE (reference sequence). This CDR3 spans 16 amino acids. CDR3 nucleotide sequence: TGTGCCAGCAGCTCTGGGGTCCGGCGGGGTAATTCACCCCTCCACTTT. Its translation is CASSSGVRRGNSPLHF.

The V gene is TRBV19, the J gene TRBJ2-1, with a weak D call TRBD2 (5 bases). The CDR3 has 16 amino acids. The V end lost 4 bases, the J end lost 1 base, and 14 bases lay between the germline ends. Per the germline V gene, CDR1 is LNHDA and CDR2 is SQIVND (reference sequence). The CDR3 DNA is TGTGCCAGTAGTACCGCCCAACTAGTTTCCTACAATGAGCAGTTCTTC. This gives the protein CASSTAQLVSYNEQFF.

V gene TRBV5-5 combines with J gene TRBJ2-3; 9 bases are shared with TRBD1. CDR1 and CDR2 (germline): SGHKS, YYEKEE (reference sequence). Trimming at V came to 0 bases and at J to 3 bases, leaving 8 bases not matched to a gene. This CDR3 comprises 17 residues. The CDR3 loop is CASSLGLGQGRTDTQYF. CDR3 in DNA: TGTGCCAGCAGCTTGGGATTGGGACAGGGTCGGACAGATACGCAGTATTTT.

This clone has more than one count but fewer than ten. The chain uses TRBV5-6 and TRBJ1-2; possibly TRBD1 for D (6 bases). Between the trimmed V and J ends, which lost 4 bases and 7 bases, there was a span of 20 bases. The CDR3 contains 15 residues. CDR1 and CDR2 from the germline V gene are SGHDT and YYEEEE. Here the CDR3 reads CASSAYREGSPGYTF. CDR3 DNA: TGTGCCAGCAGCGCTTACAGGGAGGGTTCTCCTGGCTACACCTTC.

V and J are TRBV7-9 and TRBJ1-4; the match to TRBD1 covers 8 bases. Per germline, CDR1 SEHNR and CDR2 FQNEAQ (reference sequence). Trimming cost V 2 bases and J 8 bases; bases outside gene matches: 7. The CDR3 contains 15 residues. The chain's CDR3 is CASSLSLTGVEKLFF. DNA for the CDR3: TGTGCCAGCAGCTTATCCCTGACAGGGGTAGAAAAACTGTTTTTT. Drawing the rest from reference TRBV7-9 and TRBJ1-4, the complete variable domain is DTGVSQNPRHKITKRGQNVTFRCDPISEHNRLYWYRQTLGQGPEFLTYFQNEAQLEKSRLLSDRFSAERPKGSFSTLEIQRTEQGDSAMYLCASSLSLTGVEKLFFGSGTQLSVL.

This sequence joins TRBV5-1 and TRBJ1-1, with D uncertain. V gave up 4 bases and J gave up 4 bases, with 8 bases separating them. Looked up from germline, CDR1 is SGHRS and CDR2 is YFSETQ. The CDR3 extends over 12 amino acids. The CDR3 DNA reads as TGCGCCAGCAGCCACAGTGGCACTGAAGCTTTCTTT. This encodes CASSHSGTEAFF.

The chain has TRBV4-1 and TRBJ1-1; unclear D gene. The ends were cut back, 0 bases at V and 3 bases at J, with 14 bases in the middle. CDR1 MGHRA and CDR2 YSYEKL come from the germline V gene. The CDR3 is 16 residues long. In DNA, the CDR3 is TGCGCCAGCAGCCAAGAAGTGGGAGGGATGGACACTGAAGCTTTCTTT. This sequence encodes CASSQEVGGMDTEAFF.

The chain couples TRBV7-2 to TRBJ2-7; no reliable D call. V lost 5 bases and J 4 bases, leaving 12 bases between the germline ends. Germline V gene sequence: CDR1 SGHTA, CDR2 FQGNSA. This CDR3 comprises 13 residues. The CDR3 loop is CASSPSGPYEQYF. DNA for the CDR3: TGTGCCAGCAGCCCGTCTGGGCCTTACGAGCAGTACTTC.

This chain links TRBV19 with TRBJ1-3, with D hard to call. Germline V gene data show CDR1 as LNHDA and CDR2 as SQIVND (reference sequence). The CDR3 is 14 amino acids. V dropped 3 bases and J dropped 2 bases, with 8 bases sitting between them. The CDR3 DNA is TGTGCCAGTAGTATGGCGGCACCTGGAAACACCATATATTTT. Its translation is CASSMAAPGNTIYF.